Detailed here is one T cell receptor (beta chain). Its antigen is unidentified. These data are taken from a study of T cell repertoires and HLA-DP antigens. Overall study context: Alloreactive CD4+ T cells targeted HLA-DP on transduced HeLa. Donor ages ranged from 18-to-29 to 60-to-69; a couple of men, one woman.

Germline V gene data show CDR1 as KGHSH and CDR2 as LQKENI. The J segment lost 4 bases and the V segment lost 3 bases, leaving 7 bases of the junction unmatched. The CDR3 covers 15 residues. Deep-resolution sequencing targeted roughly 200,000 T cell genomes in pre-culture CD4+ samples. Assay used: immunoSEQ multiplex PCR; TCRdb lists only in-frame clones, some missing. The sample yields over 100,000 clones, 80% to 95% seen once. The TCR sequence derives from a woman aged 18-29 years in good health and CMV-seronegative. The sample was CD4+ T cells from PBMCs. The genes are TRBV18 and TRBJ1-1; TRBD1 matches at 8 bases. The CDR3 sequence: CASSPVQGAPTEAFF. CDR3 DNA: TGTGCCAGCTCACCGGTGCAGGGGGCGCCCACTGAAGCTTTCTTT.